One sample yielded the 15 T cell receptor beta chains listed below, sequenced in a study of blood T cell repertoires in COVID-19. Repertoires were generated with immunoSEQ multiplex PCR, while TCRdb's copy carries only in-frame clones and drops some. This sample has hundreds of thousands of clones, with roughly 80% found just once. The sample consisted of peripheral blood. The receptors were sampled from a man older than 75 with acute or convalescent COVID-19.

CDR3 bases: TGTGCCAGCAACGTAGGGGCAGCGAGCTATGGGTTCCACTTT. Its translation: CASNVGAASYGFHF. V usage is TRBV28 and J usage is TRBJ1-6; TRBD1 might be the D (5 bases). CDR1 is MDHEN, CDR2 SYDVKM, per germline. The CDR3 loop spans 14 amino acids. With 7 bases removed from V and 17 bases from J, the gap between germline ends came to 24 bases.

Concerning this clone: A read error may account for a junction end that differs from germline. This chain links TRBV7-3 with TRBJ2-1; possible D gene TRBD2, 6 bases. CDR3 size: 15 residues. Germline V gene lookup returns CDR1 SGHTA and CDR2 FQGTGA. The CDR3 coding sequence is TGTGCCAGCAGCCCCCTTAGCGGCTCCTTCAATGAGCAGTTCTTC. Translated: CASSPLSGSFNEQFF.

This chain joins TRBV2 and TRBJ2-3; TRBD2 might be the D (5 bases). The CDR3 runs to 13 residues. The V gene's germline CDR1 is SNHLY and CDR2 FYNNEI. V gave up 7 bases and J gave up 3 bases, with 11 bases separating them. This CDR3 reads CASTAEGTDTQYF. The CDR3 DNA reads as TGTGCCAGCACAGCGGAAGGTACAGATACGCAGTATTTT.

This chain connects TRBV9 to TRBJ2-2, with 15 positions matching TRBD2. The germline gives CDR1 SGDLS, CDR2 YYNGEE. The CDR3 sequence is 17 residues long. Trimming took 6 bases from V and 5 from J; bases not matched to a gene: 8. The CDR3 protein is CASTPGLAGGRTGELFF. The CDR3 region has the DNA TGTGCCAGCACCCCGGGACTAGCGGGAGGCCGTACCGGGGAGCTGTTTTTT.

V usage is TRBV7-6 and J usage is TRBJ2-7; 10 nucleotides align to TRBD1. The CDR3 extends over 15 amino acids. V was pared by 0 bases and J by 3 bases, with 2 bases of the junction left unmatched. Germline V gene data show CDR1 as SGHVS and CDR2 as FNYEAQ. CDR3 protein: CASSLAGQGDYEQYF. CDR3 bases: TGTGCCAGCAGCTTAGCAGGACAGGGGGACTACGAGCAGTACTTC.

This rearrangement joins TRBV5-5 to TRBJ1-6, with D maybe TRBD1 (5 bases). This CDR3 comprises 16 residues. Looked up from germline, CDR1 is SGHKS and CDR2 is YYEKEE (reference sequence). V dropped 3 bases and J dropped 2 bases, with 12 bases sitting between them. CDR3 sequence (DNA): TGTGCCAGCAGCTCTGCAGGGTTCACCTATAATTCACCCCTCCACTTT. It encodes CASSSAGFTYNSPLHF.

This sequence joins TRBV9 and TRBJ2-2; TRBD2 matches at 8 bases. Germline lookup yields CDR1 SGDLS and CDR2 YYNGEE. This CDR3 is built from 16 residues. Trimming at V came to 4 bases and at J to 4 bases, leaving 9 bases not matched to a gene. The DNA for the CDR3 is TGTGCCAGCAGCCCCAGGCGGGGGGCCCTCACCGGGGAGCTGTTTTTT. Translating it yields CASSPRRGALTGELFF.

This chain uses TRBV28 with TRBJ1-5; 7 bases are a match to TRBD1. The CDR3 runs to 14 residues. Trimming at V came to 8 bases and at J to 0 bases, leaving 4 bases not matched to a gene. From germline, CDR1 is MDHEN and CDR2 SYDVKM. The CDR3 reads CASGQVDSNQPQHF. The CDR3 bases are TGTGCCAGCGGACAGGTTGATAGCAATCAGCCCCAGCATTTT.

The CDR3 DNA sequence: TGTGCCTGGAGTGCCGCCGGGACTTCCTATAATTCACCCCTCCACTTT. Its translation is CAWSAAGTSYNSPLHF. V gene TRBV30 combines with J gene TRBJ1-6; possibly TRBD1 for D (5 bases). This CDR3 region has 16 residues. Germline V CDR1 and CDR2: GTSNPN, SVGIG (reference sequence). The V and J ends lost 1 base and 1 base respectively, with 11 bases between them.

The chain couples TRBV7-3 to TRBJ2-3, with 9 bases fitting TRBD2. The CDR3 totals 15 residues. With V trimmed by 7 bases and J by 2 bases, 7 bases remained unmatched. Germline-derived CDR1 and CDR2 are SGHTA and FQGTGA. In DNA, the CDR3 is TGTGCCAGCACCCCAGGGACTAGCCACACAGATACGCAGTATTTT. Protein product: CASTPGTSHTDTQYF. The complete variable domain, with remaining parts taken from reference TRBV7-3 and TRBJ2-3, reads GAGVSQTPSNKVTEKGKYVELRCDPISGHTALYWYRQSLGQGPEFLIYFQGTGAADDSGLPNDRFFAVRPEGSVSTLKIQRTERGDSAVYLCASTPGTSHTDTQYFGPGTRLTVL.

V and J are TRBV7-9 and TRBJ1-1; tentative D call: TRBD1 (5 bases). The CDR3 runs 14 residues. The germline gives CDR1 SEHNR, CDR2 FQNEAQ (reference sequence). Deletions cut 3 bases from V and 1 base from J, with 9 bases between. The CDR3 sequence is CASSLGRKNTEAFF. As DNA, the CDR3 is TGTGCCAGCAGCTTGGGGCGGAAGAACACTGAAGCTTTCTTT.

For the CDR3, the DNA is TGTGCCAGCAGTGAAGCCCCGGGACAGTTCTACGAGCAGTACTTC. This translates into CASSEAPGQFYEQYF. The chain links TRBV6-1 to TRBJ2-7; the match to TRBD1 covers 7 bases. The germline gives CDR1 MNHNS, CDR2 SASEGT. The CDR3 length is 15 residues. J lost 3 bases, V lost 0 bases, and 5 bases had no gene match.

As regards this clone: Other DNA sequences in the sample encode the same CDR3. V usage is TRBV5-6 and J usage is TRBJ2-7, with no clear D. This CDR3 has 12 residues. Germline CDR1 SGHDT, CDR2 YYEEEE. Trimming pared 0 bases from V and 6 bases from J, leaving 7 bases between. CDR3 nucleotides: TGTGCCAGCAGCTTGGTGCGGAGCGAGCAGTACTTC. It specifies CASSLVRSEQYF.

This chain joins TRBV5-1 and TRBJ2-7, with D tentatively TRBD1 (5 bases). V was trimmed by 0 bases and J by 0 bases, leaving 7 bases between them. CDR1 and CDR2 from the germline V gene are SGHRS and YFSETQ. There are 14 residues in the CDR3. The CDR3 is CASSLATGSYEQYF. CDR3 bases: TGCGCCAGCAGCTTGGCCACAGGCTCCTACGAGCAGTACTTC.

The J gene is TRBJ2-1, the V gene TRBV7-8; 7 nucleotides match TRBD2. This CDR3 has 15 amino acids. V shed 3 bases and J 2 bases; nucleotides not matched to a gene: 4. Germline V gene lookup returns CDR1 SGHVS and CDR2 FQNEAQ. The CDR3 region is CASSFPGRTYNEQFF. DNA of the CDR3: TGTGCCAGCAGCTTCCCCGGGAGGACCTACAATGAGCAGTTCTTC. Combining the CDR3 with reference TRBV7-8 and TRBJ2-1 gives the whole variable domain GAGVSQSPRYKVAKRGQDVALRCDPISGHVSLFWYQQALGQGPEFLTYFQNEAQLDKSGLPSDRFFAERPEGSVSTLKIQRTQQEDSAVYLCASSFPGRTYNEQFFGPGTRLTVL.